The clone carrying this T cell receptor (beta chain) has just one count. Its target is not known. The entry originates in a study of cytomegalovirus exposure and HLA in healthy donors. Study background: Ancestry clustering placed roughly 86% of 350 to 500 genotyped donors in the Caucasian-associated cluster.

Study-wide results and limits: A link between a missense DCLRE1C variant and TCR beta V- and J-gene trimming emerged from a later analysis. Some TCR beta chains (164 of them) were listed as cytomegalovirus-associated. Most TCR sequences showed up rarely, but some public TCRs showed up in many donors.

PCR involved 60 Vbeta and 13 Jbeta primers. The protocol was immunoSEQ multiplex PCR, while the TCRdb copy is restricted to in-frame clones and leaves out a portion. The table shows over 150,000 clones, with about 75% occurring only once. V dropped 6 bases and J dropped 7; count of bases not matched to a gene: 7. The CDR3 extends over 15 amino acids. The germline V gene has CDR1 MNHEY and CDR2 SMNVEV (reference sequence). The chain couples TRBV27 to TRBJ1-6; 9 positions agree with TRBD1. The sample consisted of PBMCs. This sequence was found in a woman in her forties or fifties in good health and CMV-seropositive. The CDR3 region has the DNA TGTGCCAGCAGGTTCACAGGGGGCGGAAATTCACCCCTCCACTTT. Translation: CASRFTGGGNSPLHF.